This TCR beta chain was sequenced during a study of T cells in Graves' hyperthyroidism and ophthalmopathy. Study summary: Upon initial diagnosis and before any treatment, peripheral blood was collected.

V shed 4 bases, J shed 7 bases, and the junction held 4 bases outside the gene matches. CDR3 length equals 14 residues. Many counts were recorded for this clonotype. As yet, its antigen is unknown. Findings and limits, study-wide: Blood also held most thyroid clonotypes expanded beyond 0.001. Before onset, by a median of approximately 5.9 months, the model predicted ophthalmopathy.

There were TCR beta CDR3 regions amplified from RNA transcripts. The TCR CDR3 was amplified in a first-round RT-PCR using the HTBI primer set. TCRdb passed the multiplex PCR reads through MiXCR, listing each CDR3 protein once. Of about 420,000 distinct CDR3 sequences listed, 15% to 19% are singletons. Isolation of PBMCs was performed on about 10 ml fresh peripheral blood. The chain joins TRBV12-3 or TRBV12-4 to TRBJ1-4; TRBD1 aligns across 9 bases. The source material was blood. The source is a woman aged 18-29 years with Graves' hyperthyroidism. The CDR3 DNA follows: TGTGCCAGCAGTTGGACAGGGGACGGTGAAAAACTGTTTTTT. It specifies CASSWTGDGEKLFF.